The 21 T cell receptor beta chains reported below all come from one sample, sequenced in a study of blood T cell repertoires in COVID-19. Libraries were prepared by immunoSEQ multiplex PCR; TCRdb keeps only in-frame clonotypes and omits some of them. The top ten hold about 4% of the sample, which has 250,000 or so clones, 90% seen once. Sequencing used PBMCs or T cells enriched from blood (not recorded which). These receptors were collected from a woman aged 25 to 39 with acute COVID-19.

The chain links TRBV3-1 (or the pseudogene TRBV3-2) to TRBJ2-7, with TRBD2 as a possible D gene (6 bases). The CDR3 spans 14 residues. The germline V gene encodes CDR1 LGHDT and CDR2 YNNKEL (reference sequence). V was clipped by 4 bases and J by 7 bases, with 17 bases between them. In DNA, the CDR3 is TGTGCCAGCAGCCCCCGATGGGGGGATTGGGAGCAGTACTTC. Translating gives CASSPRWGDWEQYF.

The rearrangement uses TRBV3-1 (or the pseudogene TRBV3-2) and TRBJ1-5; perhaps TRBD1 as D (6 bases). Deletions cut 4 bases from V and 6 bases from J, with 16 bases between. Germline V CDR1 and CDR2: LGHDT, YNNKEL (reference sequence). The CDR3 length is 15 residues. The CDR3 sequence is CASSRSTGTGQPQHF. The CDR3 coding sequence is TGTGCCAGCAGCCGATCAACAGGGACGGGTCAGCCCCAGCATTTT.

The chain carries TRBV9 and TRBJ2-3, with D perhaps TRBD2 (5 bases). The V gene lost 0 bases and the J gene lost 0 bases, with 8 bases spanning the gap. The germline V gene encodes CDR1 SGDLS and CDR2 YYNGEE. CDR3 length equals 15 residues. The CDR3 loop is CASSVGGPSTDTQYF. CDR3 bases: TGTGCCAGCAGCGTAGGCGGGCCAAGCACAGATACGCAGTATTTT.

The chain combines TRBV4-2 with TRBJ2-7; 8 nucleotides align to TRBD2. Per the germline V gene, CDR1 is LGHNA and CDR2 is YNFKEQ. The CDR3 is 15 residues long. The V and J ends lost 0 bases and 7 bases, in that order; junction bases with no gene match: 8. This CDR3 reads CASSQDQTGGWEQYF. The CDR3 coding sequence is TGTGCCAGCAGCCAAGATCAGACGGGAGGGTGGGAGCAGTACTTC.

This chain uses TRBV12-3 or TRBV12-4 with TRBJ2-7; perhaps TRBD1 as D (6 bases). The CDR3 loop spans 13 amino acids. Trimming cost V 3 bases and J 4 bases, with 10 bases left between them. CDR3 nucleotides: TGTGCCAGCAGTTTCGGACAGTCTTACGAGCAGTACTTC. Translated, it gives CASSFGQSYEQYF.

This chain connects TRBV7-9 to TRBJ2-1; 8 bases are a match to TRBD1. The germline V gene has CDR1 SEHNR and CDR2 FQNEAQ (reference sequence). The CDR3 covers 16 residues. V lost 2 bases and J lost 3; bases outside the gene matches: 6. CDR3 nucleotides: TGTGCCAGCAGCTTAACGACAGGGGTGGGCTACAATGAGCAGTTCTTC. It translates to CASSLTTGVGYNEQFF.

This chain connects TRBV19 to TRBJ1-6; no clear D. This CDR3 comprises 13 residues. CDR1 LNHDA and CDR2 SQIVND come from the germline V gene (reference sequence). V lost 9 bases, J lost 2 bases, and 8 bases lay in between. The CDR3 nucleotides read TGTGCCAGCGGTGATACCTATAATTCACCCCTCCACTTT. Residues: CASGDTYNSPLHF.

This chain links TRBV7-2 with TRBJ1-3; D is undetermined. This CDR3 comprises 16 residues. Germline V gene sequence: CDR1 SGHTA, CDR2 FQGNSA. V shed 1 base and J shed 1 base, with 11 bases lying between them. The DNA of the CDR3 is TGTGCCAGCAGCTTAGTAGGACGGGATTCTGGAAACACCATATATTTT. Translated: CASSLVGRDSGNTIYF.

The chain joins TRBV18 to TRBJ1-3, with D unclear. Per the germline V gene, CDR1 is KGHSH and CDR2 is LQKENI. The CDR3 runs 16 residues. With 9 bases removed from V and 0 bases from J, the gap between germline ends came to 18 bases. Written as DNA, the CDR3 is TGTGCCAGTCTCGGACTTCTTGAACCCTCTGGAAACACCATATATTTT. Translated: CASLGLLEPSGNTIYF.

The rearrangement joins TRBV15 to TRBJ1-1; D perhaps matches TRBD1 (5 bases). The germline V gene has CDR1 LNHNV and CDR2 YYDKDF (reference sequence). V gave up 1 base and J gave up 3 bases, with 9 bases separating them. The CDR3 has 14 residues. CDR3 in DNA: TGTGCCACCAGCAGAGCAGGAGGGGACACTGAAGCTTTCTTT. Translating gives CATSRAGGDTEAFF.

The chain is built from TRBV5-6 and TRBJ1-5; TRBD1 agrees at 7 bases. The CDR3 is 16 residues long. With 1 base clipped from V and 1 base from J, the junction kept 5 bases outside the gene matches. Looked up from germline, CDR1 is SGHDT and CDR2 is YYEEEE. The CDR3: CASSLYTGASNQPQHF. The CDR3 DNA reads as TGTGCCAGCAGCTTGTATACAGGGGCGAGCAATCAGCCCCAGCATTTT.

This sequence joins TRBV27 and TRBJ2-1; TRBD2 agrees at 7 bases. This CDR3 region has 15 residues. CDR1 and CDR2 (germline): MNHEY, SMNVEV (reference sequence). V was pared by 3 bases and J by 6 bases, with 8 bases of the junction left unmatched. For the CDR3, the DNA is TGTGCCAGCAGTTTGGGTGGGAGGGCGGTCAATGAGCAGTTCTTC. Translating it yields CASSLGGRAVNEQFF.

This chain connects TRBV28 to TRBJ1-5, with a weak D call TRBD1 (6 bases). CDR1 MDHEN and CDR2 SYDVKM come from the germline V gene. V was trimmed by 7 bases and J by 2 bases, leaving 15 bases between them. The CDR3 covers 15 residues. DNA for the CDR3: TGTGCCAGCAAACAGGGAGTAGGCGGCAATCAGCCCCAGCATTTT. The encoded protein is CASKQGVGGNQPQHF.

This sequence joins TRBV6-5 and TRBJ1-5, with 8 bases fitting TRBD1. Germline V CDR1 and CDR2: MNHEY, SVGAGI. V was pared by 6 bases and J by 4 bases, with 8 bases of the junction left unmatched. The CDR3 length is 15 residues. CDR3 bases: TGTGCCAGCAGCACGACAGGGGTATCAAATCAGCCCCAGCATTTT. Translated, it gives CASSTTGVSNQPQHF.

The CDR3 DNA follows: TGTGCCACCAGCCGACAGACCGGCTACGAGCAGTACTTC. Translation gives CATSRQTGYEQYF. The rearrangement joins TRBV15 to TRBJ2-7; D might be TRBD1 (5 bases). The CDR3 contains 13 residues. V lost 5 bases, J lost 3 bases, and 11 bases lay in between. Germline CDR1 reads LNHNV; CDR2 reads YYDKDF (reference sequence).

The chain carries TRBV5-4 and TRBJ2-2; 10 bases match TRBD1. Germline V CDR1 and CDR2: SGHNT, YYREEE (reference sequence). CDR3 length equals 15 residues. The V gene end was trimmed by 4 bases and the J gene end by 3 bases; junction bases not matched to a gene: 3. The DNA of the CDR3 is TGTGCCAGCAGCGTCGGGACAGGGGACACCGGGGAGCTGTTTTTT. It codes for CASSVGTGDTGELFF.

The chain is built from TRBV4-1 and TRBJ1-2; the D gene is possibly TRBD1 (5 bases). In germline, CDR1 is MGHRA, CDR2 YSYEKL. This CDR3 is 16 amino acids long. Trimming stripped 1 base from V and 3 bases from J, with 15 bases between. CDR3 sequence (DNA): TGCGCCAGCAGCCAAGGAAAGGGGATAAGAGACTATGGCTACACCTTC. Its protein product is CASSQGKGIRDYGYTF.

This clone showed up just a few times. V gene TRBV9 combines with J gene TRBJ1-1; TRBD1 agrees at 10 bases. Germline V lookup: CDR1 SGDLS, CDR2 YYNGEE. V lost 0 bases to trimming and J lost 4 bases; unmatched junction nucleotides: 3. The CDR3 length is 15 residues. CDR3 sequence: CASSVGGQGGTEAFF. CDR3 nucleotide sequence: TGTGCCAGCAGCGTAGGCGGACAGGGGGGCACTGAAGCTTTCTTT.

The J gene is TRBJ1-5, the V gene TRBV18, with D hard to call. The CDR3 contains 14 residues. Germline V gene data show CDR1 as KGHSH and CDR2 as LQKENI. Trimming removed 3 bases at V and 3 bases at J, with 9 bases between. CDR3 nucleotide sequence: TGTGCCAGCTCACCCGAGGGTATCAATCAGCCCCAGCATTTT. Translation: CASSPEGINQPQHF.

The chain uses TRBV9 and TRBJ1-6, with 7 positions matching TRBD1. Germline V gene sequence: CDR1 SGDLS, CDR2 YYNGEE. CDR3 length equals 15 residues. J was trimmed by 8 bases and V by 2 bases; bases with no gene match: 7. The CDR3 loop reads CASSVHGRGDSPLHF. DNA for the CDR3: TGTGCCAGCAGCGTTCACGGCAGGGGGGATTCACCCCTCCACTTT. The full variable domain, with the rest looked up from reference TRBV9 and TRBJ1-6, is DSGVTQTPKHLITATGQRVTLRCSPRSGDLSVYWYQQSLDQGLQFLIQYYNGEERAKGNILERFSAQQFPDLHSELNLSSLELGDSALYFCASSVHGRGDSPLHFGNGTRLTVT.

The V gene is TRBV5-1, the J gene TRBJ2-7; D call uncertain. This CDR3 has 12 amino acids. Per the germline V gene, CDR1 is SGHRS and CDR2 is YFSETQ. V dropped 0 bases and J dropped 3 bases, with 4 bases sitting between them. The CDR3 region has the DNA TGCGCCAGCAGCTTGGACGGCTACGAGCAGTACTTC. This encodes CASSLDGYEQYF. The full variable domain, its missing parts supplied by reference TRBV5-1 and TRBJ2-7, is KAGVTQTPRYLIKTRGQQVTLSCSPISGHRSVSWYQQTPGQGLQFLFEYFSETQRNKGNFPGRFSGRQFSNSRSEMNVSTLELGDSALYLCASSLDGYEQYFGPGTRLTVT.